Described below is a single T cell receptor beta chain sequence and its context. Its antigen is unidentified. CDR1 and CDR2 (germline): GTSNPN, SVGIG (reference sequence). This CDR3 has 16 amino acids. Trimming pared 3 bases from V and 5 bases from J, leaving 22 bases between. The sample originates from a study of cytomegalovirus exposure and HLA in healthy donors. Whole-study results and caveats: In a later analysis, around 18,000 TCR beta sequences were associated with HLA alleles at 0.05 false discovery rate.

PCR used 60 Vbeta primers and 13 Jbeta primers. Repertoires were generated with immunoSEQ multiplex PCR, while TCRdb's copy carries only in-frame clones and drops some. The sample lists roughly 150,000 clones, over 60% occurring once. The V gene is TRBV30, the J gene TRBJ2-5; possible D gene TRBD2, 7 bases. The sequence came from a middle-aged man in good health and CMV-seronegative. Sequenced input: PBMCs. This chain's CDR3 is CAWSPGGTYSRETQYF. The CDR3 DNA follows: TGTGCCTGGAGCCCCGGGGGGACATACAGTCGGGAGACCCAGTACTTC.